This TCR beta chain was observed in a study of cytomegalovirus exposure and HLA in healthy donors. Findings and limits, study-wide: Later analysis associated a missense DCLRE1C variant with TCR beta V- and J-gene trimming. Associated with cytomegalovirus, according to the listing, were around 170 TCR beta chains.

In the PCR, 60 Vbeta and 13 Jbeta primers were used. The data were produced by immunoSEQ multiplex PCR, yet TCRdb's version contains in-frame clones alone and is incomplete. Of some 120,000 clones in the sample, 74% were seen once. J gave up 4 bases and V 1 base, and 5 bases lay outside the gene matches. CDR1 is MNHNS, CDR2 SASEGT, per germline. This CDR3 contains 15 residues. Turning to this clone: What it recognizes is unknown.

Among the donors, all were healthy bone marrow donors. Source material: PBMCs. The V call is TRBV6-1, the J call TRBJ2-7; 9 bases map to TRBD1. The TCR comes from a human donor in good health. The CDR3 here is CASSEETGGVYEQYF. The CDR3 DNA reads TGTGCCAGCAGTGAAGAAACAGGGGGCGTTTACGAGCAGTACTTC.